Listed here is a single T cell receptor (beta chain). Its antigen is not known. The entry originates in a study of beta chain features in type 1 diabetes. General study results and limits: In all four CD4+ subsets, TCRB CDR3 length was significantly, moderately reduced in type 1 diabetes.

A sort by CD45RO/CCR7/CD25/CD127/CD95/CD27 yielded CD4+ naive, central memory, regulatory and stem cell-like memory cells. Each sorted fraction was over 95% pure. As every portion of the isolated RNA was reverse transcribed, the sequencing read expressed TCRB transcripts. Reads averaged around 1 million for stem cell-like memory T cell samples. Profiling relied on immunoSEQ multiplex PCR, and the TCRdb table lists in-frame clones only, not all of them. The table has about 25,000 clones, under 70% seen once. Trimming left V 1 base short and J 3 bases short, with 7 bases between. The CDR3 loop spans 13 amino acids. CDR1 SGDLS and CDR2 YYNGEE come from the germline V gene.

The origin of this receptor is a woman in her forties with type 1 diabetes. Source material: stem cell memory CD4+ T cells from blood. This chain links TRBV9 with TRBJ1-1; no definite D call. The CDR3 loop is CASSVREDTEAFF. DNA of the CDR3: TGTGCCAGCAGCGTAAGAGAGGACACTGAAGCTTTCTTT. The entire variable domain, with the rest obtained from reference TRBV9 and TRBJ1-1, is as follows: DSGVTQTPKHLITATGQRVTLRCSPRSGDLSVYWYQQSLDQGLQFLIQYYNGEERAKGNILERFSAQQFPDLHSELNLSSLELGDSALYFCASSVREDTEAFFGQGTRLTVV.